This T cell receptor beta chain was retrieved from a study of T-cell reconstitution after alpha-beta-depleted transplantation in children. The length of the CDR3 is 13 residues. The germline V and J ends were trimmed by 3 bases and 6 bases, with 10 bases remaining between them. As it was prepared, the TCRbeta library received unique molecular identifiers. One entry per CDR3 protein, called by TCRdb with MiXCR from the PCR reads. The sample holds roughly 500,000 distinct CDR3 sequences, 32% seen once. This clonotype was counted between two and nine times. Sequencing was performed on PBMCs from the stem cell graft donor, taken from the stem cell graft. The gene calls are TRBV12-3 or TRBV12-4 and TRBJ2-3, with a tentative D call TRBD1 (6 bases). The source of this sequence is a human donor who donated a stem cell graft to a child with aplastic anemia. CDR3 loop: CASSFTQGDTQYF. The CDR3 DNA follows: TGTGCCAGCAGTTTCACCCAGGGGGATACGCAGTATTTT.